The 23 T cell receptor beta chains below come from one sample, sequenced in a study of T cells in pancreatic ductal adenocarcinoma (TCRdb year 2017). The method behind the library was the immunoSEQ multiplex PCR assay. TCRdb mirrors the immuneACCESS table, restricted to in-frame sequences. Some clones are absent from its copies; in checked studies, under half trace to an unresolved V gene, and the reason for the others is unknown. A total of approximately 97,000 clones appear in this sample, nearly 95% of them only once. Roughly 3.1% of the sample rests with the top ten. The pancreatic ductal adenocarcinoma patients who were selected had gone through surgery without receiving any neoadjuvant therapy. Sequenced input: PBMCs. These receptors all come from a human donor with pancreatic ductal adenocarcinoma.

V usage is TRBV11-2 and J usage is TRBJ1-4, with D tentatively TRBD1 (6 bases). The CDR3 sequence is 14 residues long. CDR1 is SGHAT and CDR2 is FQNNGV in the germline V gene. Trimming left V 6 bases short and J 8 bases short, with 16 bases between. CDR3 loop: CASRSPQGTEKLFF. CDR3 coding DNA: TGTGCCAGCAGGTCTCCACAGGGAACCGAAAAACTGTTTTTT.

This chain joins TRBV5-1 and TRBJ1-1; D is uncertain. Trimming stripped 2 bases from V and 0 bases from J, with 8 bases between. The CDR3 totals 14 residues. CDR1 SGHRS and CDR2 YFSETQ come from the germline V gene. The CDR3 loop is CASSLNTLNTEAFF. Here the CDR3 DNA reads TGCGCCAGCAGCTTAAACACCCTGAACACTGAAGCTTTCTTT.

The V call is TRBV2, the J call TRBJ2-3, with 10 bases lining up with TRBD2. Germline CDR1 is SNHLY and CDR2 is FYNNEI. Losses at the gene ends were 8 bases for V and 4 bases for J; bases not matched to a gene: 6. The CDR3 is 14 residues long. The CDR3 region is CASGEAGGADTQYF. For the CDR3, the DNA is TGTGCCAGCGGCGAAGCGGGAGGGGCAGATACGCAGTATTTT. The full variable domain, completed using reference TRBV2 and TRBJ2-3, is EPEVTQTPSHQVTQMGQEVILRCVPISNHLYFYWYRQILGQKVEFLVSFYNNEISEKSEIFDDQFSVERPDGSNFTLKIRSTKLEDSAMYFCASGEAGGADTQYFGPGTRLTVL.

This rearrangement joins TRBV19 to TRBJ2-1, with 15 nucleotides matching TRBD2. The V segment lost 5 bases and the J segment 2 bases; nucleotides outside the gene matches: 10. This CDR3 is 19 amino acids long. The germline CDR1 and CDR2 sequences are LNHDA and SQIVND (reference sequence). The CDR3 DNA is TGTGCCAGTAGTTACGGACTAGCGGGAGGGTTAAGGACCTACAATGAGCAGTTCTTC. As protein: CASSYGLAGGLRTYNEQFF.

The V gene is TRBV2, the J gene TRBJ2-1; 13 nucleotides align to TRBD2. The junction had 5 bases not matched to a gene; V was cut back by 6 bases and J by 12 bases. CDR3 length: 13 residues. CDR1 and CDR2 from the germline V gene are SNHLY and FYNNEI. The CDR3 nucleotides read TGTGCCAGCAGAGGACTAGCGGGAGAGGGGCAGTTCTTC. This translates into CASRGLAGEGQFF.

The chain combines TRBV6-5 with TRBJ2-7; 11 nucleotides line up with TRBD2. Germline-derived CDR1 and CDR2 are MNHEY and SVGAGI. CDR3 length: 15 amino acids. After removal of 1 base from V and 3 bases from J, the junction contained 2 bases not matched to a gene. CDR3 nucleotides: TGTGCCAGCAGTTACTTAACTAGCGGGAGCTACGAGCAGTACTTC. Translating gives CASSYLTSGSYEQYF.

The V and J genes are TRBV7-2 and TRBJ1-2, with TRBD1 matching over 9 bases. V shed 1 base and J 7 bases; nucleotides not matched to a gene: 1. In germline, CDR1 is SGHTA, CDR2 FQGNSA. This CDR3 is built from 13 residues. The CDR3 nucleotides read TGTGCCAGCAGCTTAGGGGACAGGGCTGGCTACACCTTC. It encodes CASSLGDRAGYTF.

The CDR3 is CASSAGLAGGTDTQYF. The CDR3 nucleotides are TGCGCCAGCAGCGCGGGATTAGCGGGAGGCACAGATACGCAGTATTTT. This sequence joins TRBV5-1 and TRBJ2-3; 9 nucleotides match TRBD2. Trimming at V came to 4 bases and at J to 1 base, leaving 7 bases not matched to a gene. CDR3 length: 16 residues. Germline values: CDR1 SGHRS, CDR2 YFSETQ.

By share of the sample, this clone is medium-sized. The gene calls are TRBV27 and TRBJ2-1; D possibly corresponds to TRBD2 (12 bases). V lost 11 bases and J lost 2, with 37 bases in between. This CDR3 contains 21 residues. CDR1 is MNHEY, CDR2 SMNVEV, per germline (reference sequence). Here the CDR3 DNA reads TGTGCCTCGAGGACAGGGGGCGGCGTAGGGACTAGCGGGTTTCCCTACAATGAGCAGTTCTTC. Its protein product is CASRTGGGVGTSGFPYNEQFF.

The chain has TRBV27 and TRBJ1-3; D unclear. Germline CDR1 reads MNHEY; CDR2 reads SMNVEV (reference sequence). The CDR3 has 14 residues. Trimming cost V 2 bases and J 0 bases, with 5 bases left between them. The chain's CDR3 is CASSLTTSGNTIYF. The CDR3 DNA follows: TGTGCCAGCAGTTTAACTACCTCTGGAAACACCATATATTTT.

The chain carries TRBV7-9 and TRBJ2-1, with D tentatively TRBD1 (5 bases). The length of the CDR3 is 13 residues. The V end was cut by 4 bases, the J end by 7 bases, with 11 bases between. Germline V gene lookup returns CDR1 SEHNR and CDR2 FQNEAQ (reference sequence). The CDR3 bases are TGTGCCAGCAGCTCTACAGGTGATAATGAGCAGTTCTTC. Encoded protein: CASSSTGDNEQFF.

The J gene is TRBJ2-7, the V gene TRBV5-4; 8 bases match TRBD1. This CDR3 region has 15 residues. V lost 0 bases to trimming and J lost 3 bases; unmatched junction nucleotides: 5. Germline assignment: CDR1 SGHNT and CDR2 YYREEE (reference sequence). The CDR3 spells CASSLDRGRIYEQYF. The CDR3 DNA sequence: TGTGCCAGCAGCTTGGACAGGGGGAGGATCTACGAGCAGTACTTC.

V gene TRBV19 combines with J gene TRBJ2-6; 8 bases fit TRBD2. Germline trimming cut 6 bases from V and 0 bases from J; bases unmatched to any gene: 10. The CDR3 spans 18 residues. Germline loops: CDR1 LNHDA, CDR2 SQIVND (reference sequence). CDR3 sequence: CASSVSRSGGSGANVLTF. CDR3 DNA: TGTGCCAGTAGCGTCTCTAGAAGCGGGGGCTCTGGGGCCAACGTCCTGACTTTC.

The V gene is TRBV6-5, the J gene TRBJ1-5; tentatively, D is TRBD1 (6 bases). CDR1 is MNHEY and CDR2 is SVGAGI in the germline V gene. Trimming pared 6 bases from V and 5 bases from J, leaving 11 bases between. This CDR3 has 13 residues. The CDR3 here is CASRTGLDQPQHF. CDR3 in DNA: TGTGCCAGCAGAACAGGGTTAGATCAGCCCCAGCATTTT.

The rearrangement uses TRBV10-1 and TRBJ1-5; D is unresolved. Germline V gene sequence: CDR1 WNHNN, CDR2 SYGVQD (reference sequence). V gave up 3 bases and J gave up 0 bases, with 12 bases separating them. This CDR3 has 16 residues. CDR3 nucleotides: TGCGCCAGCAGTGACCCCTCACAGTGTAGCAATCAGCCCCAGCATTTT. Protein sequence: CASSDPSQCSNQPQHF.

The V call is TRBV5-1, the J call TRBJ2-1, with 11 bases matching TRBD2. This CDR3 has 14 residues. Unmatched junction bases numbered 5, after V lost 4 bases and J lost 8 bases. Germline V lookup: CDR1 SGHRS, CDR2 YFSETQ. The CDR3 coding sequence is TGCGCCAGCAGCGGGCGACTAGCGGGGCATGAGCAGTTCTTC. As protein: CASSGRLAGHEQFF.

This chain connects TRBV4-1 to TRBJ1-1; tentatively, D is TRBD1 (5 bases). With 3 bases removed from V and 2 bases from J, the gap between germline ends came to 10 bases. The CDR3 extends over 14 amino acids. Germline CDR1 reads MGHRA; CDR2 reads YSYEKL. The chain's CDR3 is CASSQGGGNTEAFF. CDR3 nucleotide sequence: TGCGCCAGCAGCCAGGGGGGAGGTAACACTGAAGCTTTCTTT.

The rearrangement joins TRBV7-9 to TRBJ2-2; D is ambiguous. The CDR3 is 14 residues long. Germline lookup yields CDR1 SEHNR and CDR2 FQNEAQ (reference sequence). Deletions cut 7 bases from V and 5 bases from J, with 14 bases between. CDR3 region: CASTSEVWTGELFF. The CDR3 DNA reads TGTGCCAGCACCTCCGAGGTATGGACCGGGGAGCTGTTTTTT. Together with reference TRBV7-9 and TRBJ2-2, the CDR3 gives the full variable domain: DTGVSQNPRHKITKRGQNVTFRCDPISEHNRLYWYRQTLGQGPEFLTYFQNEAQLEKSRLLSDRFSAERPKGSFSTLEIQRTEQGDSAMYLCASTSEVWTGELFFGEGSRLTVL.

The CDR3 here is CASSMDGTSGYNEQFF. The CDR3, as DNA: TGTGCCAGTAGTATGGACGGGACTAGCGGGTACAATGAGCAGTTCTTC. The V gene is TRBV19, the J gene TRBJ2-1, with 12 nucleotides matching TRBD2. V dropped 3 bases and J dropped 4; count of bases not matched to a gene: 4. The CDR3 is 16 amino acids. Germline V CDR1 and CDR2: LNHDA, SQIVND (reference sequence).

This chain links TRBV30 with TRBJ2-5; D is perhaps TRBD2 (6 bases). The DNA end is a closer match to TRBJ2-7, so the J assignment may be wrong. CDR1 and CDR2 (germline): GTSNPN, SVGIG (reference sequence). The length of the CDR3 is 15 residues. CDR3 protein: CAWSLGQTSSYEQYF. DNA of the CDR3: TGTGCCTGGAGTTTGGGTCAGACTAGCTCCTACGAGCAGTACTTC.

In its sample, this clone was seen once. The chain links TRBV4-3 to TRBJ2-7; TRBD2 agrees at 7 bases. Germline V CDR1 and CDR2: LGHNA, YSLEER. V lost 1 base to trimming and J lost 0 bases; unmatched junction nucleotides: 3. There are 15 residues in the CDR3. The CDR3 DNA reads TGCGCCAGCAGCCAAGGGGGCGGGAGCTCCTACGAGCAGTACTTC. Translated, it gives CASSQGGGSSYEQYF.

The genes are TRBV5-4 and TRBJ1-2; TRBD1 aligns across 9 bases. The V gene end was trimmed by 4 bases and the J gene end by 8 bases; junction bases not matched to a gene: 9. The CDR3 covers 14 residues. The germline V gene encodes CDR1 SGHNT and CDR2 YYREEE (reference sequence). Here the CDR3 reads CASSLWDRAFGYTF. The CDR3 bases are TGTGCCAGCAGCCTCTGGGACAGGGCTTTCGGCTACACCTTC. The full variable domain, rest sourced from reference TRBV5-4 and TRBJ1-2, is ETGVTQSPTHLIKTRGQQVTLRCSSQSGHNTVSWYQQALGQGPQFIFQYYREEENGRGNFPPRFSGLQFPNYSSELNVNALELDDSALYLCASSLWDRAFGYTFGSGTRLTVV.

The chain carries TRBV15 and TRBJ1-1, with unresolved D. The V end lost 1 base, the J end lost 7 bases, and 19 bases lay between the germline ends. The CDR3 consists of 16 residues. The germline V gene encodes CDR1 LNHNV and CDR2 YYDKDF (reference sequence). CDR3 sequence: CATSRGEIGSWGEAFF. The DNA for the CDR3 is TGTGCCACCAGCAGAGGAGAGATAGGGAGTTGGGGTGAAGCTTTCTTT. Using reference TRBV15 and TRBJ1-1 for the parts outside the CDR3, the full variable domain is DAMVIQNPRYQVTQFGKPVTLSCSQTLNHNVMYWYQQKSSQAPKLLFHYYDKDFNNEADTPDNFQSRRPNTSFCFLDIRSPGLGDTAMYLCATSRGEIGSWGEAFFGQGTRLTVV.